This T cell receptor (beta chain) was captured in a study of response to subunit inactivated influenza vaccine (dated by TCRdb to the late 2010s). Looking at the study overall: Deep quantitative profiling of the T cell receptor repertoire was used in the study to follow responses to a trivalent subunit inactivated influenza vaccine.

Regarding this clonotype: Its antigen remains unidentified. The record has no base qualities; no much larger clone is one base away.

Receptor libraries were prepared by RT-PCR. TCRdb lists the instrument as Illumina HiSeq 2500. The public reads were reanalyzed by TCRdb: fastp trimming at Q25, MiXCR alignment, in-frame beta chains only. CDR3 protein duplicates are merged, each entry listing the most common genes and DNA. The sample table holds 500,000 to 600,000 distinct CDR3 sequences, of which 12% to 15% were seen once. Of the sample, 8.5% to 14% is held by the ten largest clones. The germline V gene sets CDR1 to SGHRS and CDR2 to YFSETQ. The CDR3 holds 16 amino acids from the cysteine to the phenylalanine. The entry retains the CDR3 DNA only, 48 bases that are in frame from base 1. V is cut back by 4 bases and J by 5 bases, with 5 bases in the junction unmatched. Results the study describes overall, beyond this receptor: The authors proposed that each seasonal influenza vaccination may bring in only a limited number of new T cells.

This chain is built from TRBV5-1 and TRBJ2-2, with TRBD2 matching 13 junction bases. The receptor was isolated from a middle-aged man who received an inactivated influenza vaccine. Donor details come from another sample of the same person, matched by shared clones. Specimen: PBMCs from blood, collected roughly 12 days after vaccination. The encoded CDR3 is CASSTATSGRTGELFF. Here is the DNA: TGCGCCAGCAGCACAGCGACTAGCGGGAGGACCGGGGAGCTGTTTTTT.